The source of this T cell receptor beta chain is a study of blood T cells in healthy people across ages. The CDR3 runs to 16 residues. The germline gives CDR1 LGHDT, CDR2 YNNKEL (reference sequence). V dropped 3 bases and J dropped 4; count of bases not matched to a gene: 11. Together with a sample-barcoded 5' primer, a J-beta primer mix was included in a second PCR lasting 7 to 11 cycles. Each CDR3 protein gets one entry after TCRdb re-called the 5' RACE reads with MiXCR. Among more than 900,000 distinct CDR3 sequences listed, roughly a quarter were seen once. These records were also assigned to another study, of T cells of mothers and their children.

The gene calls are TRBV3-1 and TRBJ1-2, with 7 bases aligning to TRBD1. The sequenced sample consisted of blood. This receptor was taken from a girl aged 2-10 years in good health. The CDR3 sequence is CASSHPRGRDVYGYTF. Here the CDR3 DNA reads TGTGCCAGCAGCCACCCCAGGGGGAGGGACGTCTATGGCTACACCTTC.